The clone carrying this T cell receptor (beta chain) was observed a single time. Germline CDR1 SGDLS, CDR2 YYNGEE. V was shortened by 4 bases and J by 4 bases, with 16 bases between the two germline ends. This CDR3 comprises 15 residues. This record comes from a study of CD8+ T cells in alopecia areata. RNA extraction and reverse transcription yielded cDNA as sequencing template. Produced via immunoSEQ multiplex PCR; TCRdb's table is partial and in-frame only. The sample lists 80,000 to 95,000 clones; about 40% were seen once. The treatment here: oral pan-JAK inhibitor, 5-10 mg twice daily. The chain employs TRBV9 and TRBJ2-3; D might be TRBD1 or TRBD2, each matching 5 bases. Here the sequenced sample was CD8+ T cells sorted from blood, taken at week 24, from a patient treated with tofacitinib. The sequence derives from a human donor with alopecia areata. CDR3 bases: TGTGCCAGCAGCCCCCCCGGGACCCCGTCAGATACGCAGTATTTT. This translates into CASSPPGTPSDTQYF. The entire variable domain, with the rest obtained from reference TRBV9 and TRBJ2-3, is as follows: DSGVTQTPKHLITATGQRVTLRCSPRSGDLSVYWYQQSLDQGLQFLIQYYNGEERAKGNILERFSAQQFPDLHSELNLSSLELGDSALYFCASSPPGTPSDTQYFGPGTRLTVL.